This T cell receptor (beta chain) stems from a study of CD8 T cells in ankylosing spondylitis. Points from the study as a whole: Prior work had noted some motif variants in reactive arthritis blood and synovial fluid.

V was trimmed by 1 base and J by 2 bases, leaving 15 bases between them. From germline, CDR1 is LGHDT and CDR2 YNNKEL (reference sequence). The CDR3 covers 16 residues. Quantitative 5'-RACE was performed with molecular barcodes, and it yielded the TCR beta libraries. In TCRdb, the 5' RACE reads were re-called with MiXCR into one record per CDR3 protein. There are roughly 250,000 distinct CDR3 sequences in the sample; under 12% occur only once, and about 3% lies in the top ten. This clonotype was counted ten times or more. Its matching antigen is unknown. Sequenced sample: blood, either unsorted or a sorted T cell fraction (not recorded which). This sequence joins TRBV3-1 and TRBJ2-7; D perhaps matches TRBD1 (6 bases). This sequence originates from a male donor with ankylosing spondylitis or in good health (not recorded which). CDR3 DNA sequence: TGTGCCAGCAGCCAAGGGAACAGGGCATGGCCCTACGAGCAGTACTTC. Translation: CASSQGNRAWPYEQYF.